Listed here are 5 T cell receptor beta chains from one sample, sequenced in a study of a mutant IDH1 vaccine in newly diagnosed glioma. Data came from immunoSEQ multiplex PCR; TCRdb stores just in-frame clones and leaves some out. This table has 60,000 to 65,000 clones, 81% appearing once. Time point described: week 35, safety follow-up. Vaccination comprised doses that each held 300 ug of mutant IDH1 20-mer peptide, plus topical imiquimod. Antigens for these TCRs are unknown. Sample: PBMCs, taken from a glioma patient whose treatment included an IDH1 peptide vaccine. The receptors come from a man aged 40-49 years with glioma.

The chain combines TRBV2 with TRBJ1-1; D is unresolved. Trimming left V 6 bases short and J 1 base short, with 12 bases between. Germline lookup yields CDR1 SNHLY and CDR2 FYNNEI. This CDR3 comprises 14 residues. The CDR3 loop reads CASRNQSPNTEAFF. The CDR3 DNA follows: TGTGCCAGCAGGAACCAAAGCCCGAACACTGAAGCTTTCTTT. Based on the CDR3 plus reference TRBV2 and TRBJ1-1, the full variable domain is EPEVTQTPSHQVTQMGQEVILRCVPISNHLYFYWYRQILGQKVEFLVSFYNNEISEKSEIFDDQFSVERPDGSNFTLKIRSTKLEDSAMYFCASRNQSPNTEAFFGQGTRLTVV.

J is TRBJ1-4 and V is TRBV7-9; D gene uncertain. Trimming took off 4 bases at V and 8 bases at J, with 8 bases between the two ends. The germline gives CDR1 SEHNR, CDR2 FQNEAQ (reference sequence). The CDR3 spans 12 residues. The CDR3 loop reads CASSWAREKLFF. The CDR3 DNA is TGTGCCAGCAGCTGGGCCCGGGAAAAACTGTTTTTT.

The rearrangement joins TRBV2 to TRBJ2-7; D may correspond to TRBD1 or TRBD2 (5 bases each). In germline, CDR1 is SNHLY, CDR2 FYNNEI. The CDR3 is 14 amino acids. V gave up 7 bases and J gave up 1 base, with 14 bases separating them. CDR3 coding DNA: TGTGCCAGCACTCCCGGGACCTTATCCTACGAGCAGTACTTC. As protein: CASTPGTLSYEQYF.

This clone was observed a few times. The CDR3 loop reads CAWSKEFPQYF. CDR3 sequence (DNA): TGTGCCTGGAGTAAGGAGTTTCCCCAGTACTTC. The chain uses TRBV30 and TRBJ2-4, with D unresolved. Germline assignment: CDR1 GTSNPN and CDR2 SVGIG (reference sequence). The V and J ends lost 2 bases and 13 bases respectively, with 12 bases between them. CDR3 size: 11 residues.

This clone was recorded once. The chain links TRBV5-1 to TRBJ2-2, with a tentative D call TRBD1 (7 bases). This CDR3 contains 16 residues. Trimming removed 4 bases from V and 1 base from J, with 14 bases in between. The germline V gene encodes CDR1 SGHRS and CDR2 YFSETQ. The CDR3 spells CASSQAGQRNTGELFF. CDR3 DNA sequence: TGCGCCAGCAGCCAGGCGGGACAGCGGAACACCGGGGAGCTGTTTTTT.